This T cell receptor beta chain originates from a study of human T cells and chemical hapten exposure. Study observations and caveats: In the PT1 data, expanded TCR counts showed a positive correlation with patch test score.

This clonotype has a handful of counts. Its antigen is not known. As to time point: patch test 1, 2 weeks after DPC sensitization. Sample treatment: therapeutic diphenylcyclopropenone sensitization with weekly scalp DPC. The CDR3 runs 16 residues. Germline loops: CDR1 SEHNR, CDR2 FQNEAQ (reference sequence). Trimming stripped 7 bases from V and 3 bases from J, with 20 bases between. TCRdb re-analysed the RACE reads in MiXCR, keeping a single row per CDR3 protein. Among roughly 120,000 distinct CDR3 sequences listed, approximately 13% were seen once. This TCR was sampled from a man aged 18-30 years with alopecia areata. Some clones in this sample may be carry-over from other donors' samples. This chain uses TRBV7-9 with TRBJ2-3; D is possibly TRBD2 (7 bases). This material consisted of whole blood, taken in connection with sensitization to the hapten diphenylcyclopropenone (DPC). CDR3 in amino acids: CASTVTGGADTDTQYF. The CDR3 DNA sequence: TGTGCCAGCACCGTCACGGGGGGCGCAGATACAGATACGCAGTATTTT.